One sample yielded the 5 T cell receptor beta chains listed below, sequenced in a study of CD4 T cells in relation to SARS-CoV-2 and coronaviruses. The method was immunoSEQ multiplex PCR; TCRdb's version includes in-frame clones alone and lacks a portion of them. Here the sample spans more than 50,000 clones, approximately 90% being singletons. The unexposed donors gave CD4+ T cells in about 2011-2019, prior to COVID-19. The sequencing input was memory CD4+ T cells from PBMCs. The receptors were gathered from a human donor in good health.

The chain employs TRBV28 and TRBJ1-4; 9 bases map to TRBD1. The CDR3 is 15 residues long. Germline CDR1 and CDR2: MDHEN and SYDVKM. J was trimmed by 8 bases and V by 4 bases; bases with no gene match: 8. CDR3 nucleotides: TGTGCCAGCAGTTCCCCCTCGACAGGGGGAGAAAAACTGTTTTTT. Its protein is CASSSPSTGGEKLFF.

The chain uses TRBV12-2 and TRBJ1-1; the table assigns TRBD1, which was not confirmed against the DNA. TRBV12-2 represents a pseudogene. The CDR3 sequence is 15 residues long. Written as DNA, the CDR3 is TGTGCAAGTCCCTCTGAGAAACAGAAGTATACTGAAGCTTTCTTT. Amino acid sequence: CASPSEKQKYTEAFF.

The rearrangement links TRBV3-1 (or the pseudogene TRBV3-2) to TRBJ1-4; D is unresolved. Germline lookup yields CDR1 LGHDT and CDR2 YNNKEL (reference sequence). V lost 3 bases and J 0 bases, leaving 14 bases between the germline ends. This CDR3 comprises 17 residues. The CDR3 protein is CASSQRHFTPTNEKLFF. The CDR3 DNA sequence: TGTGCCAGCAGCCAGAGACATTTTACACCAACTAATGAAAAACTGTTTTTT.

This chain uses TRBV19 with TRBJ1-4; the D gene is possibly TRBD1 (6 bases). Trimming left V 11 bases short and J 8 bases short, with 18 bases between. CDR3 length: 13 amino acids. Germline V gives CDR1 LNHDA, CDR2 SQIVND (reference sequence). The CDR3 protein is CAAARGADEKLFF. In nucleotides, the CDR3 is TGTGCCGCCGCTCGGGGGGCTGACGAAAAACTGTTTTTT.

The rearrangement joins TRBV4-1 to TRBJ1-3, with 8 nucleotides matching TRBD1. Germline V gene lookup returns CDR1 MGHRA and CDR2 YSYEKL. The CDR3 loop spans 16 amino acids. The junction had 7 bases not matched to a gene; V was cut back by 2 bases and J by 4 bases. The CDR3: CASSQLGQVLGNTIYF. As DNA, the CDR3 is TGCGCCAGCAGCCAATTGGGACAGGTCCTGGGAAACACCATATATTTT.